This T cell receptor (beta chain) stems from a study of T cell repertoires in cytomegalovirus infection. Study-wide background: Evidence of both CMV infection and a matching HLA type came from public TCR beta signatures. Whole-study findings and limits: There were HLA-C-restricted CMV-specific TCR beta clonotypes dominating the ex vivo response. CMV carriers having the relevant HLA were flagged by cumulative public TCR beta family frequency.

In TCRdb, the reads were re-called with MiXCR into one record per CDR3 protein. The sample consists of around 450,000 distinct CDR3 sequences, around 11% of them appearing once. This CDR3 has 14 residues. Trimming removed 0 bases at V and 1 base at J, with 9 bases between. Germline V gene sequence: CDR1 GTSNPN, CDR2 SVGIG (reference sequence). A few counts support this clonotype. Its antigen remains unidentified. This TCR was recovered from a human donor in good health (CMV status not recorded). Some clones in this sample may be carry-over from other donors' samples. V and J are TRBV30 and TRBJ1-1; maybe TRBD1 (5 bases). The sequencing input was PBMCs. The CDR3 coding sequence is TGTGCCTGGAGTGTCGGACAATCGAACACTGAAGCTTTCTTT. The encoded protein is CAWSVGQSNTEAFF.